The 16 T cell receptor beta chains in this list originate from one sample, sequenced in a study of CD8 T cells in ankylosing spondylitis (dated by TCRdb to between 2016 and 2019). What the study reported, not specific to this receptor: A TCR beta motif of several highly homologous amino acid variants appeared characteristic of blood from ankylosing spondylitis patients.

Preparation of the library involved 5' RACE. The sequencer was an Illumina HiSeq 2500. TCRdb's own reprocessing of the public reads used fastp at Q25 and MiXCR and kept productive beta chains. Every entry covers one CDR3 protein and lists the most common genes and DNA from its rows. Across this sample there are around 94,000 distinct CDR3 sequences, with roughly 10% seen only once. Jointly, the top ten make up about 31% of the sample. What these receptors recognize is not known. Sequencing input: blood, either unsorted or a sorted T cell fraction (not recorded which). These receptor sequences come from a male donor with ankylosing spondylitis.

This clonotype was seen a few times. This chain connects TRBV20-1 to TRBJ2-7, with 7 bases aligning to TRBD2. This CDR3 comprises 16 residues. The J segment lost 4 bases and the V segment lost 6 bases, leaving 18 bases of the junction unmatched. In germline, CDR1 is DFQATT, CDR2 SNEGSKA (reference sequence). CDR3 bases: TGCAGTGCAACACCGATAGGCGGGAGAGGTGGATACGAGCAGTACTTC. Its protein product is CSATPIGGRGGYEQYF.

This clonotype was found many times. The chain has TRBV12-3 or TRBV12-4 and TRBJ2-7; 7 nucleotides line up with TRBD2. The CDR3 has 14 residues. The V segment lost 3 bases and the J segment 5 bases; nucleotides outside the gene matches: 7. Here the CDR3 reads CASSFRGDGDEQYF. DNA for the CDR3: TGTGCCAGCAGTTTTCGGGGGGACGGAGACGAGCAGTACTTC.

A few counts support this clonotype. The chain joins TRBV9 to TRBJ2-5; 16 bases line up with TRBD2. The CDR3 consists of 19 residues. V was pared by 0 bases and J by 3 bases, with 8 bases of the junction left unmatched. Per germline, CDR1 SGDLS and CDR2 YYNGEE. This CDR3 is CASSVEHGTSGREEETQYF. The CDR3 DNA reads as TGTGCCAGCAGCGTAGAGCACGGGACTAGCGGGAGGGAAGAAGAGACCCAGTACTTC.

There are many counts of this clonotype. The chain joins TRBV20-1 to TRBJ2-3; D might be TRBD2 (6 bases). The germline CDR1 and CDR2 sequences are DFQATT and SNEGSKA (reference sequence). V was shortened by 6 bases and J by 3 bases, with 16 bases between the two germline ends. The CDR3 contains 14 residues. The CDR3 spells CSAAEGGGTDTQYF. In DNA, the CDR3 is TGCAGTGCCGCGGAAGGTGGGGGGACAGATACGCAGTATTTT.

This chain uses TRBV11-2 with TRBJ2-5; D may be TRBD2 (6 bases). Per the germline V gene, CDR1 is SGHAT and CDR2 is FQNNGV. The CDR3 loop spans 14 amino acids. V was clipped by 5 bases and J by 3 bases, with 13 bases between them. The CDR3 bases are TGTGCCAGCAGCCTCCGGGACTTGAAAGAGACCCAGTACTTC. It encodes CASSLRDLKETQYF. The full variable domain, rest sourced from reference TRBV11-2 and TRBJ2-5, is EAGVAQSPRYKIIEKRQSVAFWCNPISGHATLYWYQQILGQGPKLLIQFQNNGVVDDSQLPKDRFSAERLKGVDSTLKIQPAKLEDSAVYLCASSLRDLKETQYFGPGTRLLVL.

The table lists this clonotype with a few counts. The J gene is TRBJ2-1, the V gene TRBV7-9; TRBD1 or TRBD2 may be the D gene (5 bases each). Trimming cost V 3 bases and J 4 bases, with 13 bases left between them. The CDR3 covers 15 residues. In germline, CDR1 is SEHNR, CDR2 FQNEAQ (reference sequence). The CDR3 is CASSLLGERYNEQFF. The CDR3 DNA is TGTGCCAGCAGCTTGTTGGGGGAGAGGTACAATGAGCAGTTCTTC.

The V call is TRBV11-2, the J call TRBJ2-1, with D possibly matching TRBD1 (6 bases). Trimming left V 3 bases short and J 7 bases short, with 13 bases between. Germline V gene sequence: CDR1 SGHAT, CDR2 FQNNGV. The CDR3 runs 14 residues. The CDR3 reads CASSFSTGINEQFF. As DNA, the CDR3 is TGTGCCAGCAGCTTCTCCACAGGGATAAATGAGCAGTTCTTC.

This sequence joins TRBV7-9 and TRBJ2-7; no clear D. Germline lookup yields CDR1 SEHNR and CDR2 FQNEAQ (reference sequence). The ends were cut back, 1 base at V and 3 bases at J, with 13 bases in the middle. The CDR3 extends over 15 amino acids. The CDR3 bases are TGTGCCAGCAGCTTAGTATCACGCGCAGGCTACGAGCAGTACTTC. Encoded protein: CASSLVSRAGYEQYF.

The rearrangement uses TRBV27 and TRBJ1-3, with 7 bases lining up with TRBD1. Per the germline V gene, CDR1 is MNHEY and CDR2 is SMNVEV (reference sequence). V gave up 2 bases and J gave up 6 bases; unmatched junction bases: 13. The CDR3 spans 17 residues. The CDR3 DNA follows: TGTGCCAGCAGTTTACCCCCCCGACAGGGAAAGGAAAACACCATATATTTT. Its translation: CASSLPPRQGKENTIYF.

This clonotype was detected only a few times. V gene TRBV15 combines with J gene TRBJ1-5; D is undetermined. There are 15 residues in the CDR3. V gave up 0 bases and J gave up 5 bases, with 11 bases separating them. CDR1 is LNHNV, CDR2 YYDKDF, per germline (reference sequence). DNA of the CDR3: TGTGCCACCAGCAGAGAAACCGGAGGGCATCAGCCCCAGCATTTT. Residues: CATSRETGGHQPQHF.

This clonotype was seen a few times. The chain is built from TRBV19 and TRBJ2-1, with 11 bases aligning to TRBD2. The J segment lost 4 bases and the V segment lost 6 bases, leaving 5 bases of the junction unmatched. This CDR3 contains 15 residues. CDR1 and CDR2 from the germline V gene are LNHDA and SQIVND (reference sequence). The CDR3 region is CASRTGTSGYNEQFF. The CDR3 DNA sequence: TGTGCCAGTAGGACCGGGACTAGCGGATACAATGAGCAGTTCTTC.

The gene calls are TRBV27 and TRBJ2-2; TRBD2 agrees at 14 bases. This CDR3 spans 14 amino acids. Germline V gives CDR1 MNHEY, CDR2 SMNVEV (reference sequence). After removal of 10 bases from V and 7 bases from J, the junction contained 5 bases not matched to a gene. The CDR3, as DNA: TGTGCCACCGGACTAGCGGGAGGCCTCGGGGAGCTGTTTTTT. Encoded protein: CATGLAGGLGELFF.

This clonotype occurred many times. V is TRBV5-1 and J is TRBJ2-3; D is unresolved. The CDR3 runs to 13 residues. From germline, CDR1 is SGHRS and CDR2 YFSETQ. V was shortened by 4 bases and J by 6 bases, with 12 bases between the two germline ends. The CDR3, as DNA: TGCGCCAGCAGCGCCACGGATTGGGATACGCAGTATTTT. Encoded protein: CASSATDWDTQYF.

This clonotype was seen many times. The chain couples TRBV5-6 to TRBJ2-1; 8 bases match TRBD2. With V trimmed by 5 bases and J by 6 bases, 13 bases remained unmatched. CDR1 and CDR2 (germline): SGHDT, YYEEEE. This CDR3 comprises 16 residues. CDR3 loop: CASSFAPGTSLNEQFF. CDR3 DNA sequence: TGTGCCAGCAGTTTTGCCCCAGGGACTAGTCTCAATGAGCAGTTCTTC.

This clonotype was seen ten or more times. The chain joins TRBV7-9 to TRBJ2-7; TRBD2 is a possible D gene (6 bases). The CDR3 consists of 17 residues. CDR1 SEHNR and CDR2 FQNEAQ come from the germline V gene (reference sequence). The V end was cut by 5 bases, the J end by 3 bases, with 23 bases between. The CDR3 DNA follows: TGTGCCAGCAGCCCGAGAAGGTTAACGGGAGAAATCTACGAGCAGTACTTC. It yields the protein CASSPRRLTGEIYEQYF.

This rearrangement joins TRBV12-3 or TRBV12-4 to TRBJ1-2; D gene uncertain. V was shortened by 4 bases and J by 3 bases, with 9 bases between the two germline ends. The length of the CDR3 is 13 residues. The CDR3 is CASSSSLYYGYTF. The CDR3 region has the DNA TGTGCCAGCAGTTCCTCGCTTTACTATGGCTACACCTTC.